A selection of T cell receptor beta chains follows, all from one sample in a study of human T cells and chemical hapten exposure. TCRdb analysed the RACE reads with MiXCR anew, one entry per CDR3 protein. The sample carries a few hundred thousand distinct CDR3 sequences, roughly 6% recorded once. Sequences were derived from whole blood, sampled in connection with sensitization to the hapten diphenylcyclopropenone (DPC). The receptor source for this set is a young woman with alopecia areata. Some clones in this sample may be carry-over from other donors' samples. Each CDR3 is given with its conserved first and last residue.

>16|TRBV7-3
CASSRASGGSTDTQYF
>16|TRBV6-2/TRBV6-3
CASSSRTLSSGNTIYF
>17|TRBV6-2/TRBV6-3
CASSYDRPRLNTGELFF
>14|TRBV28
CASSLQAPQGEAFF
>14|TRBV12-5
CASGLGQINSPLHF
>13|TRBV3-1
CASSQGEVYGYTF
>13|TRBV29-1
CSVEVEQNSPLHF
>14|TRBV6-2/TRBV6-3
CASSSTPRGQPQHF
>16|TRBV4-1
CASSRPGHRSYNEQFF
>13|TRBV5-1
CASRFGTNNEQFF
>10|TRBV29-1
CSAQTDTQYF
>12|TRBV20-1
CSANMGNQPQHF
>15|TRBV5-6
CASSLAGTTNYGYTF
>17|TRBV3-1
CASSQEGRSSYNSPLHF
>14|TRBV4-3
CASSQGAVDSPLHF
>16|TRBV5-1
CASSLEDPGRNSPLHF
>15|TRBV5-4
CASSKGTGGFYEQYF
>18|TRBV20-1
CSAFPGLAGGSGRDTQYF
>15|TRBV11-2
CASNPQGARADTQYF
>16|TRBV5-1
CASSSAWDREDYGYTF
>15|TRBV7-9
CASSLGSTVLVTQYF
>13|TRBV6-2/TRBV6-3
CASSYDKGSRAHF
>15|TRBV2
CASSKGTNRYHGYTF
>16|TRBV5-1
CASSLTPGQGGNEQFF
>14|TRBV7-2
CASSLEGIGTEAFF
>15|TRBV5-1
CASSPEGAAFTEQYF
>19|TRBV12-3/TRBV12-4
CASSLNSIIRDGRTDTQYF
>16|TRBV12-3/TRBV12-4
CASSAQDRVGGYEQYF
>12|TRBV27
CASSLGSGTQYF
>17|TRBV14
CASSQGVSGVNYNEQFF
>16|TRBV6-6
CASANWPGQNNSPLHF
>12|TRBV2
CASGVLWTEAFF
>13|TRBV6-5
CASSYWTSYEQYF
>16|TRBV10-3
CAISESIGTENQPQHF